This TCR beta chain was obtained from a study of cytomegalovirus exposure and HLA in healthy donors. The overall study: Around 180 million T cells yielded 100 million or so unique TCR beta sequences in earlier analysis.

The primer mix had 60 Vbeta and 13 Jbeta primers. Sequencing used immunoSEQ multiplex PCR; TCRdb keeps in-frame clones, though not all of them. Here the sample spans around 98,000 clones, more than 60% being singletons. CDR1 and CDR2 (germline): SGHTS, YDEGEE. V lost 2 bases, J lost 9 bases, and 17 bases lay in between. This CDR3 contains 14 residues. The sequence was obtained from a human donor in good health. The rearrangement links TRBV5-8 to TRBJ1-2; tentative D call: TRBD1 (5 bases). Material: PBMCs. The CDR3 DNA reads as TGTGCCAGCAGCTTACTGGGGCGGAAGGAAAGCTACACCTTC. Its protein product is CASSLLGRKESYTF.